This entry describes one TCR beta chain. This entry comes from a study of blood T cell repertoires in COVID-19. Some clones are missing from TCRdb's copy, which holds only in-frame ones; the method was immunoSEQ multiplex PCR. This sample has approximately 220,000 clones; approximately 85% occur once, and the top ten carry about 4.8%. Sequencing was carried out using peripheral blood. The receptor was isolated from a woman in her sixties or seventies with acute or convalescent COVID-19.

The CDR3 nucleotides read TGTGCCATCGGGGCCGGCGGGGAGAACACTGAAGCTTTCTTT. It is translated as CAIGAGGENTEAFF. V and J are TRBV10-3 and TRBJ1-1; tentative D call: TRBD1 (5 bases). Per the germline V gene, CDR1 is ENHRY and CDR2 is SYGVKD. The CDR3 runs to 14 residues. Trimming shortened V by 8 bases and J by 1 base, and 14 bases separated the two germline ends.